These 18 T cell receptor beta chains were all obtained from the same sample, sequenced in a study of blood T cell repertoires in COVID-19. TCRdb's copy holds only in-frame clones and misses some; the assay was immunoSEQ multiplex PCR. The sample carries approximately 280,000 clones, around nine tenths recorded once. The sequenced sample was PBMCs or T cells enriched from blood (not recorded which). Receptors originate from a woman aged 40 to 50 who had recovered from COVID-19.

The CDR3 DNA reads as TGTGCCAGCGACATGGGGCCCTATGGCTACACCTTC. Protein: CASDMGPYGYTF. The chain employs TRBV2 and TRBJ1-2; D perhaps matches TRBD1 (5 bases). Trimming removed 8 bases at V and 4 bases at J, with 11 bases between. This CDR3 is built from 12 residues. The germline V gene has CDR1 SNHLY and CDR2 FYNNEI.

V is TRBV5-1 and J is TRBJ1-2; a possible D gene is TRBD1 (5 bases). Germline loops: CDR1 SGHRS, CDR2 YFSETQ. The CDR3 spans 16 residues. The ends were cut back, 4 bases at V and 0 bases at J, with 16 bases in the middle. The chain's CDR3 is CASSLMDTSANYGYTF. CDR3 DNA: TGCGCCAGCAGCCTGATGGACACTTCCGCTAACTATGGCTACACCTTC.

CDR3 sequence: CAWRLDRALGYGYTF. The CDR3 bases are TGTGCCTGGAGACTTGACAGGGCCCTTGGCTATGGCTACACCTTC. The chain is built from TRBV30 and TRBJ1-2; 7 bases are shared with TRBD1. Germline CDR1 and CDR2: GTSNPN and SVGIG (reference sequence). The J segment lost 4 bases and the V segment lost 3 bases, leaving 11 bases of the junction unmatched. CDR3 length equals 15 residues.

A few counts support this clone. J is TRBJ1-1 and V is TRBV7-9, with 7 bases aligning to TRBD1. The V gene end was trimmed by 5 bases and the J gene end by 5 bases; junction bases not matched to a gene: 17. The germline gives CDR1 SEHNR, CDR2 FQNEAQ (reference sequence). This CDR3 spans 17 amino acids. The CDR3 spells CASSRGIRGRGGTEAFF. CDR3 in DNA: TGTGCCAGCAGCCGCGGAATTAGGGGGCGAGGTGGGACTGAAGCTTTCTTT. The entire variable domain, with the rest obtained from reference TRBV7-9 and TRBJ1-1, is as follows: DTGVSQNPRHKITKRGQNVTFRCDPISEHNRLYWYRQTLGQGPEFLTYFQNEAQLEKSRLLSDRFSAERPKGSFSTLEIQRTEQGDSAMYLCASSRGIRGRGGTEAFFGQGTRLTVV.

The CDR3 DNA sequence: TGTGCCAGCAGTTACTCGTGGCAGGTGAACACTGAAGCTTTCTTT. Translated, it gives CASSYSWQVNTEAFF. The chain couples TRBV6-5 to TRBJ1-1; D gene uncertain. Germline lookup yields CDR1 MNHEY and CDR2 SVGAGI. There are 15 residues in the CDR3. V was trimmed by 0 bases and J by 0 bases, leaving 8 bases between them.

The gene calls are TRBV7-2 and TRBJ2-7; D perhaps matches TRBD1 (6 bases). The CDR3 length is 12 residues. V was cut by 8 bases and J by 1 base, with 9 bases left in between. Per germline, CDR1 SGHTA and CDR2 FQGNSA. The CDR3 loop is CASGGLSYEQYF. For the CDR3, the DNA is TGTGCCAGCGGGGGCCTATCCTACGAGCAGTACTTC.

Concerning this clone: The junction departs from the called germline gene at one end, perhaps through a read error. The chain joins TRBV7-2 to TRBJ2-7; 10 bases map to TRBD1. The CDR3 is 14 amino acids. The V gene's germline CDR1 is SGHTA and CDR2 FQGNSA. CDR3 in amino acids: CASSSYLPGTGVNF. Written as DNA, the CDR3 is TGTGCCAGCAGCTCCTATTTACCCGGGACAGGGGTAAACTTC.

CDR3 in DNA: TGTGCCAGCAGCTTAGATTCGTTGGGACAGGGAAAACAGCCCCAGCATTTT. This gives the protein CASSLDSLGQGKQPQHF. The chain joins TRBV7-9 to TRBJ1-5; 9 positions agree with TRBD1. CDR3 size: 17 residues. Trimming took 1 base from V and 7 from J; bases not matched to a gene: 11. The germline V gene has CDR1 SEHNR and CDR2 FQNEAQ (reference sequence).

The chain links TRBV7-2 to TRBJ1-4; 8 bases line up with TRBD1. The J segment lost 7 bases and the V segment lost 3 bases, leaving 4 bases of the junction unmatched. The CDR3 has 14 amino acids. In germline, CDR1 is SGHTA, CDR2 FQGNSA. The CDR3 protein is CASSFTGGSEKLFF. DNA of the CDR3: TGTGCCAGCAGCTTTACAGGGGGAAGTGAAAAACTGTTTTTT.

This clone came up once. The chain joins TRBV11-2 to TRBJ2-7; D possibly corresponds to TRBD2 (6 bases). V gave up 1 base and J gave up 7 bases, with 17 bases separating them. CDR1 SGHAT and CDR2 FQNNGV come from the germline V gene. This CDR3 comprises 15 residues. CDR3 nucleotides: TGTGCCAGCAGCTTAGGCGGGACCGGAGAGCGGGAGCAGTACTTC. Translated, it gives CASSLGGTGEREQYF.

The genes are TRBV5-4 and TRBJ1-2; 7 bases align to TRBD1. In germline, CDR1 is SGHNT, CDR2 YYREEE (reference sequence). This CDR3 is 13 amino acids long. V was pared by 4 bases and J by 3 bases, with 3 bases of the junction left unmatched. CDR3 DNA: TGTGCCAGCAGCCCGCAGGGGGACTATGGCTACACCTTC. Protein sequence: CASSPQGDYGYTF.

This chain joins TRBV6-2 or TRBV6-3 and TRBJ2-7; tentatively, D is TRBD2 (5 bases). V was shortened by 6 bases and J by 7 bases, with 19 bases between the two germline ends. Germline-derived CDR1 and CDR2 are MNHEY and SVGEGT. The CDR3 runs to 14 residues. The CDR3 protein is CASSPPQFGREQYF. The DNA of the CDR3 is TGTGCCAGCAGCCCCCCTCAGTTTGGGAGAGAGCAGTACTTC.

The V and J genes are TRBV27 and TRBJ2-1; weak D call: TRBD2 (6 bases). Per the germline V gene, CDR1 is MNHEY and CDR2 is SMNVEV (reference sequence). The CDR3 runs to 17 residues. The V end was cut by 1 base, the J end by 0 bases, with 13 bases between. The DNA for the CDR3 is TGTGCCAGCAGTTTATTTGGCGGGGCCCGCTCCTACAATGAGCAGTTCTTC. Encoded protein: CASSLFGGARSYNEQFF.

The chain links TRBV7-2 to TRBJ2-6; D perhaps matches TRBD2 (6 bases). V lost 1 base and J 3 bases, leaving 7 bases between the germline ends. Germline assignment: CDR1 SGHTA and CDR2 FQGNSA. The CDR3 covers 15 residues. CDR3 sequence reads: CASSLGGVGANVLTF. CDR3 bases: TGTGCCAGCAGCTTAGGCGGGGTTGGGGCCAACGTCCTGACTTTC. Drawing the rest from reference TRBV7-2 and TRBJ2-6, the complete variable domain is GAGVSQSPSNKVTEKGKDVELRCDPISGHTALYWYRQSLGQGLEFLIYFQGNSAPDKSGLPSDRFSAERTGGSVSTLTIQRTQQEDSAVYLCASSLGGVGANVLTFGAGSRLTVL.

The chain is built from TRBV11-2 and TRBJ2-3; tentative D call: TRBD2 (6 bases). The V gene lost 7 bases and the J gene lost 2 bases, with 19 bases spanning the gap. CDR1 is SGHAT, CDR2 FQNNGV, per germline. This CDR3 comprises 16 residues. CDR3 sequence: CASNKLASATTDTQYF. The CDR3 DNA reads as TGTGCCAGCAACAAATTAGCTAGCGCTACCACAGATACGCAGTATTTT.

The chain combines TRBV7-8 with TRBJ1-1; 7 bases match TRBD1. This CDR3 region has 13 residues. Germline V CDR1 and CDR2: SGHVS, FQNEAQ. Losses at the gene ends were 5 bases for V and 5 bases for J; bases not matched to a gene: 5. In nucleotides, the CDR3 is TGTGCCAGCAGCCGATCAGGGGGGACTGAAGCTTTCTTT. This sequence encodes CASSRSGGTEAFF.

The V gene is TRBV19, the J gene TRBJ1-2; the match to TRBD1 covers 8 bases. Losses at the gene ends were 5 bases for V and 8 bases for J; bases not matched to a gene: 16. The germline V gene has CDR1 LNHDA and CDR2 SQIVND (reference sequence). The CDR3 spans 16 residues. Here the CDR3 DNA reads TGTGCCAGTAGTGTTACGATTGGACAGGGAGCCGCCGGCTACACCTTC. This gives the protein CASSVTIGQGAAGYTF.

V and J are TRBV6-5 and TRBJ1-4, with D perhaps TRBD1 (6 bases). The CDR3 is 15 amino acids. Trimming removed 8 bases from V and 5 bases from J, with 18 bases in between. Germline CDR1 reads MNHEY; CDR2 reads SVGAGI. In DNA, the CDR3 is TGTGCCAGCCTGGAGGACGGGACACCCAATGAAAAACTGTTTTTT. It translates to CASLEDGTPNEKLFF.